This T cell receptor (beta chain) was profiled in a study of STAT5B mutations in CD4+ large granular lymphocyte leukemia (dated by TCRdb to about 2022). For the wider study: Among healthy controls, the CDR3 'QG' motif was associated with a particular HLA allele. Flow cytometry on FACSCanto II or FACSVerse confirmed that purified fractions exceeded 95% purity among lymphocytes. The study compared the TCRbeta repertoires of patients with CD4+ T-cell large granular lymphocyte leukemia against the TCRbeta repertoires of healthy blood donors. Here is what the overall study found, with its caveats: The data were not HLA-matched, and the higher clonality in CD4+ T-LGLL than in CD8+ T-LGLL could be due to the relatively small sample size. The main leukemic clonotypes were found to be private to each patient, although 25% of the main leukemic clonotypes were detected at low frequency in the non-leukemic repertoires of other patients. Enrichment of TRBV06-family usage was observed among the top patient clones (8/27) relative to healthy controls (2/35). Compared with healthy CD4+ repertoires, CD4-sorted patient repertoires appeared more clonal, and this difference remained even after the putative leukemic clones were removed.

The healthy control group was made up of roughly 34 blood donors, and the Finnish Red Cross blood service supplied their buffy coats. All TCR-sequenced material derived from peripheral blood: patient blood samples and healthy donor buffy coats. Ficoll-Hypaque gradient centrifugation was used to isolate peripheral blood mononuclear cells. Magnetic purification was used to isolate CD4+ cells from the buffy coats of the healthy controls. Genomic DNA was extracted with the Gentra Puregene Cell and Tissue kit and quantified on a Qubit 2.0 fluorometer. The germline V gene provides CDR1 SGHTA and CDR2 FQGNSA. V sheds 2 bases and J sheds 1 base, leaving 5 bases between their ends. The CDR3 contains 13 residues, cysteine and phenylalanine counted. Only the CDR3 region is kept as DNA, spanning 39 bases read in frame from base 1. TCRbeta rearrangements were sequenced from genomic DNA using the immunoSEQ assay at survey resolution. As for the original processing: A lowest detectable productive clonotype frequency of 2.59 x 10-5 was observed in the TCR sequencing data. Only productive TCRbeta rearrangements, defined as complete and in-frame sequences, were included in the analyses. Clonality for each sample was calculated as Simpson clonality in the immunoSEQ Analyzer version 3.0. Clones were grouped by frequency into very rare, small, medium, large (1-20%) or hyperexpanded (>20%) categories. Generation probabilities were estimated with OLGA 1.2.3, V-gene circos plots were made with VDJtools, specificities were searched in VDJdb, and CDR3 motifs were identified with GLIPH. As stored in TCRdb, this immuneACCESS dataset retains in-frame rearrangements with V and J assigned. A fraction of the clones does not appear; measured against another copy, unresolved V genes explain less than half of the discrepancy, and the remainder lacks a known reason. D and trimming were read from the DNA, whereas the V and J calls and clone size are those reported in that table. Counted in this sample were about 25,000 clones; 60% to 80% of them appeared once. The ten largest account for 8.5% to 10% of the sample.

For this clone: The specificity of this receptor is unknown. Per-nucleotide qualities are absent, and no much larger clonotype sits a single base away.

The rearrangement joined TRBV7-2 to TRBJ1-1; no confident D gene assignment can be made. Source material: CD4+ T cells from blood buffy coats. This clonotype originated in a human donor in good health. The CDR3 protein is CASSLKRNTEAFF. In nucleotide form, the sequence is TGTGCCAGCAGCTTAAAGAGGAACACTGAAGCTTTCTTT. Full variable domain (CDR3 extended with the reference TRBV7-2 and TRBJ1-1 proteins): GAGVSQSPSNKVTEKGKDVELRCDPISGHTALYWYRQSLGQGLEFLIYFQGNSAPDKSGLPSDRFSAERTGGSVSTLTIQRTQQEDSAVYLCASSLKRNTEAFFGQGTRLTVV.